Listed here are 21 T cell receptor beta chains from one sample, sequenced in a study of regulatory T cells in long-lasting Graves disease. Stated time point: persistent/refractory GD, antithyroid drugs over 5 years with positive TRAb. PBMC RNA served as the TCR library source. Libraries of TCR beta came from iRepertoire HTBI primers plus Arm-PCR of CDR3 regions. TCRdb passed the multiplex PCR reads through MiXCR, listing each CDR3 protein once. The sample includes roughly 360,000 distinct CDR3 sequences, roughly 24% seen only once; the top ten take 25% to 35%. The input for sequencing was peripheral blood mononuclear cells (PBMCs), taken when the disease was refractory, from a patient treated with antithyroid drugs. All receptors derive from a woman in her 40s with Graves disease.

This clonotype was found many times. This sequence joins TRBV28 and TRBJ1-2, with a weak D call TRBD1 (5 bases). This CDR3 has 13 amino acids. V was shortened by 3 bases and J by 6 bases, with 11 bases between the two germline ends. Germline lookup yields CDR1 MDHEN and CDR2 SYDVKM. The CDR3 bases are TGTGCCAGCAGTTTGGGGACTAGAGATGGCTACACCTTC. Translation: CASSLGTRDGYTF.

In its sample, this clonotype was seen many times. The rearrangement joins TRBV27 to TRBJ2-2, with 8 bases identical to TRBD1. The CDR3 sequence is 15 residues long. Germline assignment: CDR1 MNHEY and CDR2 SMNVEV (reference sequence). The J segment lost 5 bases and the V segment lost 5 bases, leaving 7 bases of the junction unmatched. Here the CDR3 reads CASSRRGLGTGELFF. The CDR3, as DNA: TGTGCCAGCAGTCGCAGGGGGCTTGGTACCGGGGAGCTGTTTTTT.

The chain carries TRBV20-1 and TRBJ2-5; weak D call: TRBD2 (5 bases). Per germline, CDR1 DFQATT and CDR2 SNEGSKA (reference sequence). The V gene lost 0 bases and the J gene lost 4 bases, with 27 bases spanning the gap. The CDR3 is made up of 19 amino acids. CDR3: CSARDPRIPFSALRETQYF. CDR3 nucleotide sequence: TGCAGTGCTAGAGATCCCAGGATCCCTTTTAGCGCGTTACGAGAGACCCAGTACTTC.

The rearrangement links TRBV7-9 to TRBJ2-5; D not certain. The germline CDR1 and CDR2 sequences are SEHNR and FQNEAQ (reference sequence). This CDR3 contains 14 residues. V dropped 1 base and J dropped 2 bases, with 8 bases sitting between them. The CDR3 protein is CASSLVVEQETQYF. CDR3 DNA: TGTGCCAGCAGCTTAGTTGTCGAACAAGAGACCCAGTACTTC.

The V and J genes are TRBV4-1 and TRBJ1-1; D remains unclear. Deletions cut 1 base from V and 5 bases from J, with 8 bases between. In germline, CDR1 is MGHRA, CDR2 YSYEKL. This CDR3 comprises 13 residues. CDR3 in DNA: TGCGCCAGCAGCCAAGCTGGGCAGACTGAAGCTTTCTTT. Its translation is CASSQAGQTEAFF.

V and J are TRBV20-1 and TRBJ2-7; D perhaps matches TRBD2 (7 bases). CDR1 and CDR2 (germline): DFQATT, SNEGSKA (reference sequence). Trimming pared 5 bases from V and 2 bases from J, leaving 10 bases between. The CDR3 totals 12 residues. The CDR3 spells CSAGRGAYEQYF. CDR3 DNA sequence: TGCAGTGCTGGGAGGGGGGCCTACGAGCAGTACTTC.

This chain joins TRBV7-9 and TRBJ2-5; D may be TRBD1 or TRBD2 (5 bases each). The CDR3 is made up of 16 amino acids. V lost 5 bases and J lost 4, with 20 bases in between. Germline CDR1 reads SEHNR; CDR2 reads FQNEAQ (reference sequence). This CDR3 reads CASSAKGTLTAETQYF. The CDR3 nucleotides are TGTGCCAGCAGCGCAAAGGGGACCCTCACGGCAGAGACCCAGTACTTC.

A word on this clonotype: This may stem from a read error, because a much larger clone lies one nucleotide away. This chain connects TRBV6-2 or TRBV6-3 to TRBJ2-5; the match to TRBD2 covers 8 bases. Losses at the gene ends were 0 bases for V and 7 bases for J; bases not matched to a gene: 10. CDR1 and CDR2 (germline): MNHEY, SVGEGT. This CDR3 contains 16 residues. CDR3 loop: CASSYSILLAAATQYF. DNA for the CDR3: TGTGCCAGCAGTTACTCAATCTTACTAGCGGCGGCGACCCAGTACTTC.

This chain links TRBV7-2 with TRBJ2-3; D gene uncertain. Trimming left V 3 bases short and J 7 bases short, with 5 bases between. This CDR3 spans 11 amino acids. The V gene's germline CDR1 is SGHTA and CDR2 FQGNSA. CDR3 nucleotide sequence: TGTGCCAGCAGCTTCCAGAATACGCAGTATTTT. Amino acids: CASSFQNTQYF.

At least ten counts were recorded for this clonotype. The rearrangement uses TRBV28 and TRBJ2-7; TRBD2 agrees at 9 bases. The V gene's germline CDR1 is MDHEN and CDR2 SYDVKM. The CDR3 loop spans 14 amino acids. Here the CDR3 DNA reads TGTGCTTCAGCAGTGGAGCGGGAGGCATCCGAGCAGTACTTC. It codes for CASAVEREASEQYF.

This clonotype was seen a handful of times. The CDR3 bases are TGTGCCAGCAGTCATTACAGGGTCAGGGGCAATCAGCCCCAGCATTTT. Encoded protein: CASSHYRVRGNQPQHF. V gene TRBV28 combines with J gene TRBJ1-5; D might be TRBD1 (6 bases). Trimming pared 5 bases from V and 2 bases from J, leaving 16 bases between. The CDR3 totals 16 residues. Germline loops: CDR1 MDHEN, CDR2 SYDVKM. Filled out from reference TRBV28 and TRBJ1-5, the complete variable domain reads DVKVTQSSRYLVKRTGEKVFLECVQDMDHENMFWYRQDPGLGLRLIYFSYDVKMKEKGDIPEGYSVSREKKERFSLILESASTNQTSMYLCASSHYRVRGNQPQHFGDGTRLSIL.

J is TRBJ1-5 and V is TRBV20-1; possibly TRBD1 for D (6 bases). From germline, CDR1 is DFQATT and CDR2 SNEGSKA (reference sequence). V lost 6 bases, J lost 0 bases, and 21 bases lay in between. The CDR3 consists of 17 residues. This CDR3 reads CSAVPRGGTYSNQPQHF. In DNA form, the CDR3 reads TGCAGTGCCGTCCCCCGGGGGGGGACATATAGCAATCAGCCCCAGCATTTT.

The V and J genes are TRBV29-1 and TRBJ2-7; 10 bases line up with TRBD2. This CDR3 comprises 12 residues. Germline V gene data show CDR1 as SQVTM and CDR2 as ANQGSEA. V trimming: 7 bases; J trimming: 5 bases; junction bases outside the gene matches: 5. As DNA, the CDR3 is TGCAGCGGGGGGACTAGCGCCCACGAGCAGTACTTC. Translated: CSGGTSAHEQYF.

The chain employs TRBV20-1 and TRBJ2-7; D call uncertain. Deletions cut 2 bases from V and 0 bases from J, with 14 bases between. There are 15 residues in the CDR3. The germline V gene encodes CDR1 DFQATT and CDR2 SNEGSKA (reference sequence). The DNA of the CDR3 is TGCAGTGCTAGATATTTCCCACCGAGCTCCTACGAGCAGTACTTC. This encodes CSARYFPPSSYEQYF.

Turning to this clonotype: One base away lies a much larger clone, so this may be a sequencing read error. The chain combines TRBV27 with TRBJ2-7; unclear D gene. The V gene's germline CDR1 is MNHEY and CDR2 SMNVEV (reference sequence). The CDR3 has 15 residues. CDR3 region: CAISLTGPRAYEQYF. The CDR3 DNA reads TGTGCCATCAGTTTAACGGGCCCTAGGGCCTACGAGCAGTACTTC.

Remarks on this clonotype: The likely explanation is a read error, given a far larger clone one base away. The chain uses TRBV28 and TRBJ2-5; possibly TRBD2 for D (6 bases). V lost 6 bases, J lost 3 bases, and 20 bases lay in between. The CDR3 contains 16 residues. Germline V gene sequence: CDR1 MDHEN, CDR2 SYDVKM. CDR3 DNA sequence: TGTGCCAGCAGCCCCTATCGGCCGGGGGTCAAAGAGACCCAGTACTTC. Residues: CASSPYRPGVKETQYF.

This clonotype occurred many times. This chain connects TRBV28 to TRBJ1-1; D may be TRBD1 (6 bases). With 2 bases removed from V and 1 base from J, the gap between germline ends came to 8 bases. The CDR3 contains 14 residues. Germline CDR1 MDHEN, CDR2 SYDVKM. As DNA, the CDR3 is TGTGCCAGCAGTTTAAGGGGGGGGAACACTGAAGCTTTCTTT. This sequence encodes CASSLRGGNTEAFF.

This clonotype was seen repeatedly, ten times or more. The chain has TRBV20-1 and TRBJ1-5, with 10 bases fitting TRBD1. Germline assignment: CDR1 DFQATT and CDR2 SNEGSKA (reference sequence). The CDR3 length is 14 residues. The V segment lost 5 bases and the J segment 4 bases; nucleotides outside the gene matches: 5. The CDR3 here is CSASWTGGNQPQHF. CDR3 in DNA: TGCAGTGCTTCTTGGACAGGGGGAAATCAGCCCCAGCATTTT.

V and J are TRBV3-1 and TRBJ2-7, with 10 bases lining up with TRBD2. Germline V CDR1 and CDR2: LGHDT, YNNKEL (reference sequence). J lost 3 bases, V lost 1 base, and 3 bases had no gene match. The CDR3 is made up of 15 amino acids. CDR3: CASSQGTSGNYEQYF. CDR3 DNA sequence: TGTGCCAGCAGCCAAGGGACTAGCGGAAACTACGAGCAGTACTTC.

The chain recombines TRBV29-1 with TRBJ1-5; D is undetermined. CDR1 and CDR2 from the germline V gene are SQVTM and ANQGSEA. The CDR3 length is 12 residues. With 4 bases removed from V and 1 base from J, the gap between germline ends came to 5 bases. The CDR3 loop reads CSVGWSNQPQHF. The CDR3 DNA reads as TGCAGCGTTGGTTGGAGCAATCAGCCCCAGCATTTT.

DNA of the CDR3: TGTGCCAGCTCACCCTGGGACAGTCCCAACTATGGCTACACCTTC. The encoded protein is CASSPWDSPNYGYTF. The rearrangement uses TRBV18 and TRBJ1-2, with TRBD1 matching over 7 bases. V shed 3 bases and J 2 bases; nucleotides not matched to a gene: 6. Germline V lookup: CDR1 KGHSH, CDR2 LQKENI. CDR3 length: 15 amino acids.